Listed here is a single TCR beta chain. The antigen is undetermined. Naive CD8 cells, CD45RO-negative and positively selected for CCR7, excluded terminally differentiated effector memory CD45RA+ cells. The data were obtained in a study of shared clonotypes between healthy human individuals. The study's findings and limits: Only a few donors were included, so the genetic and exposure-history diversity represented was limited.

Losses at the gene ends were 3 bases for V and 1 base for J; bases not matched to a gene: 5. Germline CDR1 is SGDLS and CDR2 is YYNGEE. The CDR3 runs to 15 residues. Sorted-subset replicate PCRs used about 0.2 ug DNA, tens of thousands of T cell genomes. The protocol was immunoSEQ multiplex PCR, while the TCRdb copy is restricted to in-frame clones and leaves out a portion. The profile shows about 2,100,000 clones, 85% to 95% of them singletons. What was sequenced was naive CD8+ T cells from PBMCs. The TCR comes from a man aged 18 to 35 in good health. Some clones in this sample may be carry-over from other donors' samples. This sequence joins TRBV9 and TRBJ1-1; TRBD1 matches 8 bases. This chain's CDR3 is CASSADRVRNTEAFF. The CDR3 bases are TGTGCCAGCAGCGCGGACAGGGTCCGGAACACTGAAGCTTTCTTT.